This T cell receptor (beta chain) was obtained from a study of T cells in Graves' hyperthyroidism and ophthalmopathy. The study, taken as a whole, reports: Clonotypes that were expanded in thyroid above 0.001 mostly appeared in blood too. The model made its ophthalmopathy prediction, and onset followed a median roughly six months later.

At least 3 on the Clinical Activity Score was recorded for ophthalmopathy patients, who also had NOSPECS grade at least 4 and duration under 3 months. Clinicians diagnosed patients from clinical symptoms, serum thyroxine and TRAb, thyroid ultrasound and orbital computed tomography. A note on this clonotype: What it recognizes is unknown.

Amplified TCR beta CDR3 regions derived from RNA transcripts. HTBI primers were employed in a first-round RT-PCR of the TCR CDR3. TCRdb called the multiplex PCR reads again in MiXCR, with one record for every CDR3 protein. The data show around 300,000 distinct CDR3 sequences, roughly 22% seen once. The CDR3 sequence is 16 residues long. CDR1 is KGHDR and CDR2 is SFDVKD in the germline V gene. Germline trimming cut 4 bases from V and 5 bases from J; bases unmatched to any gene: 6. The source is a man aged 25-45 years with Graves' ophthalmopathy. Sequenced: blood. The chain joins TRBV24-1 to TRBJ2-1; 11 bases are a match to TRBD2. The CDR3 DNA sequence: TGTGCCACCAGTGACCTTAGCGGGAGGGGCAACAATGAGCAGTTCTTC. Protein product: CATSDLSGRGNNEQFF.